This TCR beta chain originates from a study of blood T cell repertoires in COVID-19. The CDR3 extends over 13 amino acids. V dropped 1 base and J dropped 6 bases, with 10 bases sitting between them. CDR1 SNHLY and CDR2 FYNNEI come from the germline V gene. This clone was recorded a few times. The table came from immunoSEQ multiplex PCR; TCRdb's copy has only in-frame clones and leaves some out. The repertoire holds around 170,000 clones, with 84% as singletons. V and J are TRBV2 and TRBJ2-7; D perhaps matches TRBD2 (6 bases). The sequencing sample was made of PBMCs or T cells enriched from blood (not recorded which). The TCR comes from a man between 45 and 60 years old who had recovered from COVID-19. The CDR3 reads CASSEGRVGEQYF. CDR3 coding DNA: TGTGCCAGCAGTGAAGGGAGGGTGGGCGAGCAGTACTTC.